The clone carrying this T cell receptor beta chain was recorded a few times. Its cognate antigen is unknown. These data originate in a study of human T cells and chemical hapten exposure. Study conclusions and caveats: With DPC sensitization, TCRs exceeding 1 in 1000 frequency showed no change.

Stated time point: patch test 1, 2 weeks after DPC sensitization. Specified treatment: therapeutic diphenylcyclopropenone sensitization with weekly scalp DPC. MiXCR, run by TCRdb on the RACE reads, gives a single entry per CDR3 protein. The table has 300,000 to 350,000 distinct CDR3 sequences, under 8% seen once. V was trimmed by 2 bases and J by 8 bases, leaving 16 bases between them. This CDR3 has 15 residues. Germline values: CDR1 SGHDN, CDR2 FVKESK. This clonotype was obtained from a young woman with alopecia areata. Some clones in this sample may be carry-over from other donors' samples. The chain links TRBV14 to TRBJ2-1; D is perhaps TRBD2 (7 bases). The sample here was whole blood, taken in connection with sensitization to the hapten diphenylcyclopropenone (DPC). The CDR3 loop reads CASSQRGGARDEQFF. The DNA of the CDR3 is TGTGCCAGCAGCCAAAGAGGGGGGGCTCGGGATGAGCAGTTCTTC.